The T cell receptor beta chain under discussion was sequenced for a study of blood T cells in healthy people across ages. Trimming left V 8 bases short and J 1 base short, with 16 bases between. The CDR3 consists of 15 residues. CDR1 is MNHEY and CDR2 is SMNVEV in the germline V gene (reference sequence). This clonotype occurred a few times. Healthy individuals of Caucasian origin from Russia, aged 6 to 90, served as donors. Primers used in a second PCR of roughly 6 to 11 cycles were a sample-barcoded 5' primer and a J-beta primer mix. Each TCR beta cDNA got a 12-nucleotide random molecular identifier. TCRdb re-called the 5' RACE reads through MiXCR, storing one row per CDR3 protein. The table has 920,000 or so distinct CDR3 sequences, 40% to 50% seen once.

This clonotype originated in a woman aged 60-70 years in good health. The genes are TRBV27 and TRBJ2-3; unclear D gene. The sample comprised blood. CDR3 DNA sequence: TGTGCCAGCTCAACGGTCCCATCACGCACAGATACGCAGTATTTT. This translates into CASSTVPSRTDTQYF.